These 32 T cell receptor beta chains were all obtained from the same sample, sequenced in a study of T cell responses to AZD1222 COVID-19 vaccine (dated by TCRdb to the early 2020s). Library creation used the immunoSEQ multiplex PCR assay. Drawn from immuneACCESS, this table holds only the in-frame rearrangements with V and J called that TCRdb kept. Clones are partly lost; checked studies trace under half to an unresolved V gene and leave the rest unexplained. This sample lists 150,000 to 200,000 clones; approximately 90% were detected once. The ten largest account for approximately 4.2% of the sample. Taken with the paper, the label for time point translates to: about 28 days (+/-7) after the second vaccine dose. The treatment or condition label on this specimen signifies: meningococcal conjugate vaccine given as trial control. Specimen: peripheral blood, collected 28 days after the second dose of the MenACWY control vaccine. The receptors here all came from an adult who received the MenACWY meningococcal vaccine as a control.

V and J are TRBV18 and TRBJ2-5; 12 nucleotides agree with TRBD2. Germline assignment: CDR1 KGHSH and CDR2 LQKENI. Unmatched junction bases numbered 12, after V lost 1 base and J lost 3 bases. The CDR3 is made up of 19 amino acids. The CDR3 nucleotides are TGTGCCAGCTCACCACTCTCGCTAGCGGGAGGGCCCGGTAAAGAGACCCAGTACTTC. It translates to CASSPLSLAGGPGKETQYF.

This rearrangement joins TRBV27 to TRBJ2-7; D gene unclear. The V end was cut by 3 bases, the J end by 1 base, with 10 bases between. From germline, CDR1 is MNHEY and CDR2 SMNVEV (reference sequence). The CDR3 has 14 residues. The CDR3 DNA follows: TGTGCCAGCAGTTTTAAGGTACTGTCCTACGAGCAGTACTTC. Protein sequence: CASSFKVLSYEQYF.

The chain links TRBV11-2 to TRBJ2-7; tentative D call: TRBD1 (5 bases). This CDR3 spans 15 amino acids. V dropped 1 base and J dropped 3 bases, with 13 bases sitting between them. Germline V gives CDR1 SGHAT, CDR2 FQNNGV. CDR3 sequence: CASSLGAGKGYEQYF. As DNA, the CDR3 is TGTGCCAGCAGCTTAGGTGCAGGGAAAGGCTACGAGCAGTACTTC.

The V gene is TRBV12-3 or TRBV12-4, the J gene TRBJ2-2, with D hard to call. The CDR3 has 12 amino acids. V was shortened by 6 bases and J by 2 bases, with 4 bases between the two germline ends. For the CDR3, the DNA is TGTGCCAGCAGAATCAACACCGGGGAGCTGTTTTTT. Its protein product is CASRINTGELFF.

This chain uses TRBV18 with TRBJ1-6; unclear D gene. This CDR3 spans 18 amino acids. Looked up from germline, CDR1 is KGHSH and CDR2 is LQKENI. V was shortened by 3 bases and J by 2 bases, with 17 bases between the two germline ends. This CDR3 reads CASSPLGQANAYNSPLHF. As DNA, the CDR3 is TGTGCCAGCTCACCTCTAGGGCAGGCAAACGCCTATAATTCACCCCTCCACTTT.

The chain links TRBV3-1 (or the pseudogene TRBV3-2) to TRBJ2-1; 8 positions agree with TRBD1. The CDR3 covers 15 residues. The V segment lost 1 base and the J segment 3 bases; nucleotides outside the gene matches: 2. Germline lookup yields CDR1 LGHDT and CDR2 YNNKEL (reference sequence). The CDR3 is CASSQGTGNYNEQFF. The DNA of the CDR3 is TGTGCCAGCAGCCAAGGGACAGGGAACTACAATGAGCAGTTCTTC.

The CDR3 nucleotides read TGTGCCAGCAGCCCGAGGACCGGCTACGGCTACACCTTC. It specifies CASSPRTGYGYTF. The rearrangement links TRBV3-1 (or the pseudogene TRBV3-2) to TRBJ1-2; D uncertain. This CDR3 has 13 residues. V was clipped by 4 bases and J by 8 bases, with 14 bases between them. Germline loops: CDR1 LGHDT, CDR2 YNNKEL (reference sequence).

This chain uses TRBV30 with TRBJ1-2; D ambiguous. The germline V gene has CDR1 GTSNPN and CDR2 SVGIG (reference sequence). Trimming pared 1 base from V and 8 bases from J, leaving 17 bases between. The CDR3 runs to 14 residues. The CDR3 loop is CAWSGGMTVGGYTF. In DNA form, the CDR3 reads TGTGCCTGGAGTGGAGGGATGACCGTCGGGGGCTACACCTTC.

The J gene is TRBJ2-1, the V gene TRBV9; 13 nucleotides match TRBD2. There are 18 residues in the CDR3. J was trimmed by 7 bases and V by 3 bases; bases with no gene match: 13. Per the germline V gene, CDR1 is SGDLS and CDR2 is YYNGEE. The CDR3 DNA reads TGTGCCAGCAGCGCCCTATTACTAGCGGGAGGGAGAAGTAATGAGCAGTTCTTC. Protein sequence: CASSALLLAGGRSNEQFF.

This clone has a single count. The chain uses TRBV7-2 and TRBJ2-2, with D maybe TRBD1 (5 bases). This CDR3 spans 13 amino acids. Germline V gene sequence: CDR1 SGHTA, CDR2 FQGNSA. Trimming took off 11 bases at V and 0 bases at J, with 10 bases between the two ends. CDR3: CASRQTNTGELFF. CDR3 DNA: TGTGCCTCCAGACAGACGAACACCGGGGAGCTGTTTTTT.

The V gene is TRBV7-6, the J gene TRBJ1-1; 8 bases match TRBD1. The junction had 5 bases not matched to a gene; V was cut back by 1 base and J by 1 base. The length of the CDR3 is 16 residues. Germline values: CDR1 SGHVS, CDR2 FNYEAQ. The CDR3 is CASSLGRGQGNTEAFF. In DNA form, the CDR3 reads TGTGCCAGCAGCTTAGGCAGGGGGCAGGGGAACACTGAAGCTTTCTTT.

DNA of the CDR3: TGCAGCGTTGGGACAGCCTCTCTCTCCTACGAGCAGTACTTC. Translating gives CSVGTASLSYEQYF. This sequence joins TRBV29-1 and TRBJ2-7, with D maybe TRBD1 (6 bases). CDR1 and CDR2 from the germline V gene are SQVTM and ANQGSEA. This CDR3 comprises 14 residues. Trimming left V 4 bases short and J 0 bases short, with 13 bases between.

This clone came up a few times. V and J are TRBV7-2 and TRBJ1-3, with no clear D. The V end was cut by 5 bases, the J end by 3 bases, with 11 bases between. Germline loops: CDR1 SGHTA, CDR2 FQGNSA. The CDR3 contains 14 residues. CDR3 loop: CASSPNLGGNTIYF. In nucleotides, the CDR3 is TGTGCCAGCAGCCCGAATCTAGGTGGAAACACCATATATTTT.

This clone was seen just once. CDR3 loop: CASSVVLRLNTEAFF. The CDR3 coding sequence is TGTGCCAGCAGCGTAGTTCTTAGATTGAACACTGAAGCTTTCTTT. J is TRBJ1-1 and V is TRBV9; D is undetermined. In germline, CDR1 is SGDLS, CDR2 YYNGEE. Between the trimmed V and J ends, which lost 0 bases and 0 bases, there was a span of 9 bases. The CDR3 loop spans 15 amino acids.

V is TRBV6-6 and J is TRBJ2-7; maybe TRBD1 (6 bases). The CDR3 spans 14 residues. Germline V lookup: CDR1 MNHNY, CDR2 SVGAGI (reference sequence). Deletions cut 0 bases from V and 4 bases from J, with 10 bases between. The DNA of the CDR3 is TGTGCCAGCAGTTACTCGAAAGGGGGTTACGAGCAGTACTTC. It translates to CASSYSKGGYEQYF.

The chain joins TRBV9 to TRBJ1-6, with D maybe TRBD1 (6 bases). Trimming removed 2 bases at V and 10 bases at J, with 19 bases between. The CDR3 consists of 16 residues. Germline V lookup: CDR1 SGDLS, CDR2 YYNGEE. CDR3 in DNA: TGTGCCAGCAGCGTCGGGTTGGGGGGCGAGGGGTCACCCCTCCACTTT. Its protein product is CASSVGLGGEGSPLHF. The variable domain in full, completed from reference TRBV9 and TRBJ1-6, reads DSGVTQTPKHLITATGQRVTLRCSPRSGDLSVYWYQQSLDQGLQFLIQYYNGEERAKGNILERFSAQQFPDLHSELNLSSLELGDSALYFCASSVGLGGEGSPLHFGNGTRLTVT.

This chain links TRBV6-5 with TRBJ2-1, with D perhaps TRBD2 (5 bases). The CDR3 is 13 residues long. V was pared by 8 bases and J by 10 bases, with 18 bases between. The germline CDR1 and CDR2 sequences are MNHEY and SVGAGI. The DNA for the CDR3 is TGTGCCAGCTCGATCACGAGGGTAGGGGAGCAGTTCTTC. This encodes CASSITRVGEQFF.

This chain links TRBV10-2 with TRBJ1-5; D is undetermined. This CDR3 is 12 amino acids long. V shed 6 bases and J shed 5 bases, with 8 bases lying between them. Germline CDR1 reads WSHSY; CDR2 reads SAAADI. CDR3 sequence (DNA): TGCGCCAGCAGCCTCACCTATCAGCCCCAGCATTTT. It yields the protein CASSLTYQPQHF.

The genes are TRBV5-5 and TRBJ2-2, with 9 bases fitting TRBD2. Germline CDR1 is SGHKS and CDR2 is YYEKEE (reference sequence). There are 15 residues in the CDR3. V lost 4 bases to trimming and J lost 4 bases; unmatched junction nucleotides: 5. CDR3 coding DNA: TGTGCCAGCAGCGACCTAGCGGGGCTCACCGGGGAGCTGTTTTTT. Translating it yields CASSDLAGLTGELFF.

This clone was recorded only once. The chain employs TRBV7-2 and TRBJ1-6; D perhaps matches TRBD1 (5 bases). Germline CDR1 is SGHTA and CDR2 is FQGNSA. The CDR3 has 16 amino acids. V was cut by 4 bases and J by 2 bases, with 12 bases left in between. CDR3 coding DNA: TGTGCCAGCAGCTGGGGGGGAGGAACCTATAATTCACCCCTCCACTTT. Translated: CASSWGGGTYNSPLHF. Using reference TRBV7-2 and TRBJ1-6 for the parts outside the CDR3, the full variable domain is GAGVSQSPSNKVTEKGKDVELRCDPISGHTALYWYRQSLGQGLEFLIYFQGNSAPDKSGLPSDRFSAERTGGSVSTLTIQRTQQEDSAVYLCASSWGGGTYNSPLHFGNGTRLTVT.

The chain uses TRBV28 and TRBJ1-1; possibly TRBD1 for D (6 bases). V lost 6 bases to trimming and J lost 0 bases, with 14 bases between them. The CDR3 consists of 15 residues. Germline assignment: CDR1 MDHEN and CDR2 SYDVKM. The CDR3: CASSPSGGLNTEAFF. The CDR3 DNA reads as TGTGCCAGCAGCCCTTCCGGGGGGCTGAACACTGAAGCTTTCTTT.

This clone occurred a few times. J is TRBJ2-1 and V is TRBV29-1, with no clear D. V was shortened by 4 bases and J by 8 bases, with 9 bases between the two germline ends. CDR1 and CDR2 from the germline V gene are SQVTM and ANQGSEA. The CDR3 has 11 residues. CDR3 in DNA: TGCAGCGTTGGATTCGGTTATGAGCAGTTCTTC. This codes for CSVGFGYEQFF.

The chain carries TRBV14 and TRBJ1-2; 9 nucleotides align to TRBD1. CDR3 length: 13 residues. CDR1 and CDR2 from the germline V gene are SGHDN and FVKESK. V lost 4 bases to trimming and J lost 6 bases; unmatched junction nucleotides: 3. CDR3 nucleotide sequence: TGTGCCAGCAGCCCCAGGACAGGGGATGGCTACACCTTC. This encodes CASSPRTGDGYTF.

This chain uses TRBV5-1 with TRBJ1-1, with 9 bases matching TRBD1. The V segment lost 4 bases and the J segment 13 bases; nucleotides outside the gene matches: 20. This CDR3 comprises 16 residues. CDR1 and CDR2 from the germline V gene are SGHRS and YFSETQ. The CDR3 nucleotides are TGCGCCAGCAGCCACACCGGGACAGGGCTAGCCAAGGAGGGTTTCTTT. Translation: CASSHTGTGLAKEGFF.

The V gene is TRBV24-1, the J gene TRBJ2-5, with D perhaps matching TRBD2 (6 bases). The V and J ends lost 9 bases and 5 bases respectively, with 9 bases between them. The CDR3 is 11 amino acids. Germline values: CDR1 KGHDR, CDR2 SFDVKD. CDR3 DNA sequence: TGTGCCACCGAAGGGAGGGAGACCCAGTACTTC. It translates to CATEGRETQYF.

The chain carries TRBV10-3 and TRBJ1-4, with D maybe TRBD1 (6 bases). The germline V gene encodes CDR1 ENHRY and CDR2 SYGVKD. The ends were cut back, 0 bases at V and 5 bases at J, with 10 bases in the middle. This CDR3 is 15 amino acids long. CDR3 DNA sequence: TGTGCCATCAGTGAGTCACCAGGGGCCAATGAAAAACTGTTTTTT. Translated, it gives CAISESPGANEKLFF.

This chain uses TRBV10-3 with TRBJ1-1; possible D gene TRBD1, 5 bases. V lost 2 bases to trimming and J lost 5 bases, with 12 bases between them. This CDR3 is built from 14 residues. The V gene's germline CDR1 is ENHRY and CDR2 SYGVKD. The CDR3 DNA sequence: TGTGCCATCAGTGAGAGGGGCAGGGCAACTGAAGCTTTCTTT. Translation: CAISERGRATEAFF.

The chain couples TRBV12-3 or TRBV12-4 to TRBJ2-3, with a weak D call TRBD1 (5 bases). Trimming stripped 4 bases from V and 8 bases from J, with 13 bases between. This CDR3 region has 13 residues. CDR3 sequence reads: CASSYSTQGTQYF. The CDR3 DNA is TGTGCCAGCAGTTACTCGACGCAGGGTACGCAGTATTTT.

The chain carries TRBV7-2 and TRBJ2-5, with TRBD2 matching over 11 bases. Germline V lookup: CDR1 SGHTA, CDR2 FQGNSA. The CDR3 contains 17 residues. V was clipped by 4 bases and J by 5 bases; unmatched bases: 12. The CDR3 sequence is CASSSATSGSVWETQYF. CDR3 nucleotides: TGTGCCAGCAGCTCGGCTACTAGCGGGAGTGTCTGGGAGACCCAGTACTTC.

The J gene is TRBJ1-2, the V gene TRBV28; TRBD1 is a possible D gene (6 bases). Trimming removed 5 bases at V and 4 bases at J, with 11 bases between. The CDR3 extends over 13 amino acids. Germline V gives CDR1 MDHEN, CDR2 SYDVKM. As DNA, the CDR3 is TGTGCCAGCAGTGAGACAGGTTCCTATGGCTACACCTTC. This translates into CASSETGSYGYTF.

The chain is built from TRBV19 and TRBJ1-4; the D is unclear. The V gene lost 6 bases and the J gene lost 8 bases, with 13 bases spanning the gap. Germline values: CDR1 LNHDA, CDR2 SQIVND (reference sequence). The CDR3 extends over 13 amino acids. The CDR3 here is CASSKQREEKLFF. In nucleotides, the CDR3 is TGTGCCAGTAGCAAACAGAGAGAGGAAAAACTGTTTTTT.

The V gene is TRBV6-4, the J gene TRBJ2-1, with unresolved D. Germline V gives CDR1 MRHNA, CDR2 SNTAGT. The CDR3 has 15 residues. Trimming removed 1 base from V and 4 bases from J, with 11 bases in between. The CDR3 nucleotides are TGTGCCAGCAGTGACTTACCACCCCTTTACAATGAGCAGTTCTTC. This translates into CASSDLPPLYNEQFF.